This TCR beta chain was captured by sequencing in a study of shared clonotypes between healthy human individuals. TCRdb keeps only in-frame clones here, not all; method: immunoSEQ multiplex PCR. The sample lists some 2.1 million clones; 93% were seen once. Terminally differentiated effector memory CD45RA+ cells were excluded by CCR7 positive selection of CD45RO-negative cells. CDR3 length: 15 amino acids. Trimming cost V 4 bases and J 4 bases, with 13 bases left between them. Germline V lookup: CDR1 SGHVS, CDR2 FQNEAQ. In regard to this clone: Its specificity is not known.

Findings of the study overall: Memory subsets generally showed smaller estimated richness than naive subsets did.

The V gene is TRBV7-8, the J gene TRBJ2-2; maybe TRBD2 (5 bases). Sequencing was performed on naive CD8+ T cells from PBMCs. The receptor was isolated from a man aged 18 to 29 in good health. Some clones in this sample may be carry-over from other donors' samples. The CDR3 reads CASSSWEPPTGELFF. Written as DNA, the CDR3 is TGTGCCAGCAGCTCTTGGGAGCCCCCCACCGGGGAGCTGTTTTTT.